This T cell receptor (beta chain) was profiled in a study of memory CD4+ T cells and cytomegalovirus serostatus. The CDR3 has 18 amino acids. Germline V gene data show CDR1 as SGHTA and CDR2 as FQGNSA. The V and J ends lost 5 bases and 1 base, in that order; junction bases with no gene match: 4. Study-level results: The CMV-associated TCR signature appears largely within the CD4+ memory repertoire. Of under 200 reported CMV TCRbeta sequences, roughly 70 were found in memory CD4+ repertoires. Median bootstrapped AUC for CMV status was about 0.94 originally, less than 0.93 US-trained.

Single viable CD3+CD4+CD8-CD45RO+ cells were sorted as the memory CD4+ T cells. Only in-frame clones appear in the TCRdb table, and some are missing; sequencing was by immunoSEQ multiplex PCR. The sample holds 25,000 to 35,000 clones, 65% to 80% seen once. A word on this clone: The antigen is undetermined.

J is TRBJ2-2 and V is TRBV7-2; 16 bases are a match to TRBD2. Sequencing was done on a sample of memory CD4+ T cells from blood. The origin of this receptor is an adult in good health and CMV-seronegative. Some clones in this sample may be carry-over from other donors' samples. The DNA of the CDR3 is TGTGCCAGCAGCCCGGGACTAGCGGGGGGGAAGAACACCGGGGAGCTGTTTTTT. Translating it yields CASSPGLAGGKNTGELFF.